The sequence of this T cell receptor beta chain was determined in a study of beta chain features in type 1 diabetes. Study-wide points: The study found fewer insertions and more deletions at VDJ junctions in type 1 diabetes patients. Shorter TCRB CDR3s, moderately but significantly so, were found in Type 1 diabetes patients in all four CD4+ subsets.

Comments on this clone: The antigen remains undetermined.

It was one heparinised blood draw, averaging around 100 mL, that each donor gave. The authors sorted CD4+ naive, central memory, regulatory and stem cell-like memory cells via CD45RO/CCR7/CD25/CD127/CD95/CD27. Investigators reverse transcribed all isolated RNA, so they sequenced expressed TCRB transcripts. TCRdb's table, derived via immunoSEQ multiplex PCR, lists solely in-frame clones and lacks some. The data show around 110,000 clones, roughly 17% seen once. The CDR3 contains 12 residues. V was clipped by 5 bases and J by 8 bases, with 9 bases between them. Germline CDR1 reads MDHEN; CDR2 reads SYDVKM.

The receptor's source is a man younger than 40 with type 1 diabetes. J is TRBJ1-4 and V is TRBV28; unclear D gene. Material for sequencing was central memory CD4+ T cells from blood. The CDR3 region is CASSAIEEKLFF. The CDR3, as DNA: TGTGCCAGCAGTGCCATTGAAGAAAAACTGTTTTTT.